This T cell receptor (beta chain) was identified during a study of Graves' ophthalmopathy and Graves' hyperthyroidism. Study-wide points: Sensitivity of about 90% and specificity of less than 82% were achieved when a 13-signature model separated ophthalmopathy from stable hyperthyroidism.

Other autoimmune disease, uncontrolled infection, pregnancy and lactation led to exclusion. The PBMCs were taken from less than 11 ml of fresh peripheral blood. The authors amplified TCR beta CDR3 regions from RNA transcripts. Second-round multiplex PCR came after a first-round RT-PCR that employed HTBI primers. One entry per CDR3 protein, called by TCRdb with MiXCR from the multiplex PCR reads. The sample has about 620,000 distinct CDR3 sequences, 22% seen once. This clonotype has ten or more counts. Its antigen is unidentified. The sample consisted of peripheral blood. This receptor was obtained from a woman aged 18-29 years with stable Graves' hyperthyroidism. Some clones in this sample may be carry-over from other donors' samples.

The CDR3 loop is CASSESIGSSYEQYF. CDR3 sequence (DNA): TGTGCCAGCAGTGAATCGATTGGGAGCTCCTACGAGCAGTACTTC. This chain links TRBV6-1 with TRBJ2-7; possible D gene TRBD2, 5 bases. V shed 2 bases and J shed 0 bases, with 11 bases lying between them. The germline CDR1 and CDR2 sequences are MNHNS and SASEGT. This CDR3 is built from 15 residues.